This section outlines one TCR beta chain sequence together with its context. Its specificity is not known. The primer mix had 60 Vbeta and 13 Jbeta primers. Profiling relied on immunoSEQ multiplex PCR, and the TCRdb table lists in-frame clones only, not all of them. The sample has more than 95,000 clones, 81% seen once. The data were taken from a study of cytomegalovirus exposure and HLA in healthy donors. Turning to the study itself: Earlier, 150 million to 200 million T cells were analyzed, and over 95 million unique TCR beta sequences were found among them.

General study results and limits: Rarity marked most TCR sequences, yet some public TCRs occurred in many donors.

The CDR3 has 15 amino acids. Germline trimming cut 1 base from V and 6 bases from J; bases unmatched to any gene: 6. CDR1 MGHRA and CDR2 YSYEKL come from the germline V gene. Sequencing was done on a sample of PBMCs. The chain recombines TRBV4-1 with TRBJ1-2, with 9 bases matching TRBD1. This clonotype originated in a man aged 18 to 29 in good health and CMV-seropositive. CDR3 bases: TGCGCCAGCAGCCAAGTCTGGACAGGGGTAAATGGCTACACCTTC. Protein: CASSQVWTGVNGYTF.